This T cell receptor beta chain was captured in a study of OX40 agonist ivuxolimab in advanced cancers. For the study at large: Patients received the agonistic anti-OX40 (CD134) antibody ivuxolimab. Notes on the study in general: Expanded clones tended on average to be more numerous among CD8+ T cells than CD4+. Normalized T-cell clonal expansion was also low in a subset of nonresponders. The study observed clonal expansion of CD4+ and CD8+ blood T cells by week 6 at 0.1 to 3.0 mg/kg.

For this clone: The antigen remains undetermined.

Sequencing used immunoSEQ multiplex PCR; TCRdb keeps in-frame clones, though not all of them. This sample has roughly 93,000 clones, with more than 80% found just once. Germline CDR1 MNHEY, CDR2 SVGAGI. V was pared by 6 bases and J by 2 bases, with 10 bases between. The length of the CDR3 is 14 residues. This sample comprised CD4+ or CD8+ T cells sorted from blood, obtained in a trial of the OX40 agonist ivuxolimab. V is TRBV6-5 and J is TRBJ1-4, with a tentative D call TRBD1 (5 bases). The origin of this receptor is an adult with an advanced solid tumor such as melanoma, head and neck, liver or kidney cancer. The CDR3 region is CASRATATNEKLFF. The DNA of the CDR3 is TGTGCCAGCAGGGCGACAGCGACTAATGAAAAACTGTTTTTT.